Listed here are 28 T cell receptor beta chains from one sample, sequenced in a study of T cells in tuberculosis. Time point given: new active TB diagnosis, blood taken before or within 7 days of starting treatment. Clones were sequenced by immunoSEQ multiplex PCR, and TCRdb holds only the in-frame ones, with some missing. The table lists about 53,000 clones, nearly 95% of them singletons. The source material was PBMCs, sampled at tuberculosis diagnosis. These receptors came from an adult with tuberculosis.

The rearrangement joins TRBV19 to TRBJ2-2, with 9 bases matching TRBD1. Germline trimming cut 5 bases from V and 0 bases from J; bases unmatched to any gene: 1. The CDR3 sequence is 15 residues long. CDR1 is LNHDA, CDR2 SQIVND, per germline (reference sequence). The CDR3 nucleotides read TGTGCCAGTAGTCGACAGGGGGCGAACACCGGGGAGCTGTTTTTT. Its protein is CASSRQGANTGELFF.

The chain has TRBV7-2 and TRBJ2-7; 7 bases agree with TRBD1. J lost 0 bases, V lost 2 bases, and 13 bases had no gene match. The CDR3 is 18 amino acids. CDR1 is SGHTA, CDR2 FQGNSA, per germline. The chain's CDR3 is CASSLIPTGTVGSYEQYF. The CDR3 nucleotides read TGTGCCAGCAGCTTAATACCAACTGGGACAGTAGGCTCCTACGAGCAGTACTTC.

The V gene is TRBV29-1, the J gene TRBJ1-4, with a possible D match to TRBD1 (5 bases). The V end was cut by 7 bases, the J end by 7 bases, with 16 bases between. Germline CDR1 SQVTM, CDR2 ANQGSEA. The CDR3 is 13 residues long. CDR3 sequence reads: CSGSGGGGEKLFF. In DNA, the CDR3 is TGCAGCGGCTCGGGGGGAGGTGGTGAAAAACTGTTTTTT.

This clone was seen once. The rearrangement links TRBV19 to TRBJ1-5; 9 bases align to TRBD1. The CDR3 consists of 15 residues. The J segment lost 0 bases and the V segment lost 5 bases, leaving 2 bases of the junction unmatched. Germline V CDR1 and CDR2: LNHDA, SQIVND (reference sequence). CDR3 in amino acids: CASSADRGSNQPQHF. The CDR3, as DNA: TGTGCCAGTAGTGCGGACAGGGGTAGCAATCAGCCCCAGCATTTT.

In nucleotides, the CDR3 is TGTGCCAGCAGCGTTACTAGTAGGGTGGACTCACCCCTCCACTTT. Encoded protein: CASSVTSRVDSPLHF. The genes are TRBV6-1 and TRBJ1-6; D unclear. Trimming removed 6 bases from V and 10 bases from J, with 19 bases in between. Per the germline V gene, CDR1 is MNHNS and CDR2 is SASEGT. This CDR3 is built from 15 residues.

This clone was observed a few times. The chain has TRBV27 and TRBJ2-1, with D possibly TRBD2 on 6 matching bases. V gave up 4 bases and J gave up 1 base, with 8 bases separating them. The CDR3 extends over 14 amino acids. In germline, CDR1 is MNHEY, CDR2 SMNVEV (reference sequence). The CDR3 nucleotides are TGTGCCAGCAGTTGGAGGGGTTCCTACAATGAGCAGTTCTTC. Translation: CASSWRGSYNEQFF.

This chain joins TRBV19 and TRBJ2-1; a possible D gene is TRBD2 (5 bases). Germline values: CDR1 LNHDA, CDR2 SQIVND (reference sequence). V dropped 6 bases and J dropped 1 base, with 13 bases sitting between them. The CDR3 runs to 15 residues. CDR3 protein: CASSLSDPSYNEQFF. In DNA, the CDR3 is TGTGCCAGTAGCCTTAGCGACCCATCCTACAATGAGCAGTTCTTC. The variable domain in full, with the rest retrieved from reference TRBV19 and TRBJ2-1, is DGGITQSPKYLFRKEGQNVTLSCEQNLNHDAMYWYRQDPGQGLRLIYYSQIVNDFQKGDIAEGYSVSREKKESFPLTVTSAQKNPTAFYLCASSLSDPSYNEQFFGPGTRLTVL.

V is TRBV9 and J is TRBJ2-1, with 12 nucleotides matching TRBD2. Germline lookup yields CDR1 SGDLS and CDR2 YYNGEE. V was clipped by 3 bases and J by 0 bases; unmatched bases: 7. This CDR3 contains 18 residues. In DNA, the CDR3 is TGTGCCAGCAGCGCCGGACTAGCGGGATATAGCTCCTACAATGAGCAGTTCTTC. Protein sequence: CASSAGLAGYSSYNEQFF.

V usage is TRBV4-3 and J usage is TRBJ2-7, with 8 bases fitting TRBD1. The junction had 7 bases not matched to a gene; V was cut back by 0 bases and J by 3 bases. CDR1 and CDR2 (germline): LGHNA, YSLEER. The CDR3 consists of 16 residues. This chain's CDR3 is CASSQEWDRICYEQYF. The CDR3 coding sequence is TGCGCCAGCAGCCAAGAGTGGGACAGGATCTGCTACGAGCAGTACTTC.

This chain joins TRBV14 and TRBJ1-5; maybe TRBD1 (6 bases). Looked up from germline, CDR1 is SGHDN and CDR2 is FVKESK. The CDR3 is 19 amino acids. V lost 4 bases, J lost 0 bases, and 22 bases lay in between. CDR3 amino acids: CASSRRAGALPDSNQPQHF. The CDR3, as DNA: TGTGCCAGCAGCCGAAGGGCAGGGGCGCTACCCGATAGCAATCAGCCCCAGCATTTT.

V usage is TRBV7-6 and J usage is TRBJ2-3, with D unclear. Looked up from germline, CDR1 is SGHVS and CDR2 is FNYEAQ. V lost 5 bases and J 1 base, leaving 16 bases between the germline ends. There are 16 residues in the CDR3. The CDR3 nucleotides are TGTGCCAGCAGCGACCTGATCAGGTTGGGCACAGATACGCAGTATTTT. It specifies CASSDLIRLGTDTQYF.

The chain is built from TRBV19 and TRBJ1-5; D gene ambiguous. CDR3 length equals 13 residues. The ends were cut back, 6 bases at V and 5 bases at J, with 11 bases in the middle. The germline V gene encodes CDR1 LNHDA and CDR2 SQIVND (reference sequence). CDR3 in amino acids: CASRRVGDQPQHF. The DNA of the CDR3 is TGTGCCAGTAGGAGGGTTGGGGATCAGCCCCAGCATTTT.

The chain employs TRBV7-2 and TRBJ2-5; TRBD2 matches 7 bases. Germline values: CDR1 SGHTA, CDR2 FQGNSA. After removal of 4 bases from V and 4 bases from J, the junction contained 9 bases not matched to a gene. The CDR3 loop spans 15 amino acids. This CDR3 is CASSSLGLAGETQYF. In nucleotides, the CDR3 is TGTGCCAGCAGCTCCCTGGGATTAGCGGGAGAGACCCAGTACTTC.

The genes are TRBV6-1 and TRBJ2-1; 7 nucleotides agree with TRBD2. In germline, CDR1 is MNHNS, CDR2 SASEGT. V lost 2 bases and J lost 6; bases outside the gene matches: 10. This CDR3 is built from 16 residues. The CDR3 sequence: CASSESPGGSFNEQFF. The CDR3 DNA reads TGTGCCAGCAGTGAATCCCCCGGGGGGTCTTTCAATGAGCAGTTCTTC.

This rearrangement joins TRBV10-3 to TRBJ2-2; 7 bases map to TRBD2. Germline V gene lookup returns CDR1 ENHRY and CDR2 SYGVKD. V shed 6 bases and J 0 bases; nucleotides not matched to a gene: 7. This CDR3 has 16 amino acids. The CDR3 protein is CAISPAAGANTGELFF. CDR3 nucleotide sequence: TGTGCCATCAGCCCCGCGGCGGGAGCGAACACCGGGGAGCTGTTTTTT.

This clone showed up just once. The chain has TRBV7-2 and TRBJ1-6; no clear D gene. The V gene's germline CDR1 is SGHTA and CDR2 FQGNSA. V gave up 2 bases and J gave up 14 bases, with 22 bases separating them. The length of the CDR3 is 16 residues. Written as DNA, the CDR3 is TGTGCCAGCAGCTTAAATATTGGACGGACTGCTAATACCCTCCACTTT. Translating gives CASSLNIGRTANTLHF.

This chain uses TRBV7-6 with TRBJ2-1; 9 nucleotides align to TRBD1. After removal of 1 base from V and 3 bases from J, the junction contained 4 bases not matched to a gene. Germline lookup yields CDR1 SGHVS and CDR2 FNYEAQ. The CDR3 covers 16 residues. The CDR3: CASSLGEDRGYNEQFF. In DNA form, the CDR3 reads TGTGCCAGCAGCTTAGGTGAGGACAGGGGCTACAATGAGCAGTTCTTC. The full variable domain, with the rest looked up from reference TRBV7-6 and TRBJ2-1, is GAGVSQSPRYKVTKRGQDVALRCDPISGHVSLYWYRQALGQGPEFLTYFNYEAQQDKSGLPNDRFSAERPEGSISTLTIQRTEQRDSAMYRCASSLGEDRGYNEQFFGPGTRLTVL.

The V gene is TRBV27, the J gene TRBJ1-1; a possible D gene is TRBD1 (6 bases). V lost 6 bases to trimming and J lost 0 bases, with 17 bases between them. This CDR3 comprises 16 residues. Germline CDR1 is MNHEY and CDR2 is SMNVEV (reference sequence). This CDR3 is CASSRTKGDLNTEAFF. CDR3 coding DNA: TGTGCCAGCAGCCGCACCAAGGGGGATCTGAACACTGAAGCTTTCTTT.

This sequence joins TRBV19 and TRBJ2-7, with TRBD2 identical over 9 bases. This CDR3 comprises 19 residues. V gave up 6 bases and J gave up 0 bases; unmatched junction bases: 18. Per the germline V gene, CDR1 is LNHDA and CDR2 is SQIVND (reference sequence). The CDR3 reads CASSPLRASGTQSSYEQYF. The CDR3 DNA reads TGTGCCAGTAGCCCACTTCGGGCTAGCGGGACCCAGAGCTCCTACGAGCAGTACTTC.

The chain recombines TRBV4-2 with TRBJ2-5, with D perhaps TRBD1 (6 bases). The CDR3 loop spans 16 amino acids. Trimming shortened V by 1 base and J by 2 bases, and 14 bases separated the two germline ends. Per germline, CDR1 LGHNA and CDR2 YNFKEQ. The DNA of the CDR3 is TGTGCCAGCAGCCAAGCCAGGGGTGGGGGACAAGAGACCCAGTACTTC. This translates into CASSQARGGGQETQYF.

The V gene is TRBV28, the J gene TRBJ1-1; D perhaps matches TRBD1 (6 bases). V lost 6 bases and J 1 base, leaving 12 bases between the germline ends. The CDR3 contains 14 residues. The germline V gene has CDR1 MDHEN and CDR2 SYDVKM. The CDR3 sequence: CASRWDTRNTEAFF. CDR3 nucleotides: TGTGCCAGCAGGTGGGACACTCGGAACACTGAAGCTTTCTTT.

The V call is TRBV27, the J call TRBJ2-7, with 10 positions matching TRBD1. Germline trimming cut 4 bases from V and 4 bases from J; bases unmatched to any gene: 10. The CDR3 extends over 16 amino acids. Germline assignment: CDR1 MNHEY and CDR2 SMNVEV (reference sequence). This CDR3 is CASSSTGTGDGYEQYF. CDR3 DNA: TGTGCCAGCAGTTCCACCGGGACAGGGGATGGATACGAGCAGTACTTC.

This clone is a singleton in its sample. The chain employs TRBV4-3 and TRBJ2-1; 12 bases fit TRBD2. Trimming removed 0 bases from V and 4 bases from J; junction bases left unmatched: 1. This CDR3 is 16 amino acids long. Germline lookup yields CDR1 LGHNA and CDR2 YSLEER. In DNA, the CDR3 is TGCGCCAGCAGCCAAGAGCTAGCGGGAGGGTACAATGAGCAGTTCTTC. Protein sequence: CASSQELAGGYNEQFF.

The chain combines TRBV2 with TRBJ2-1, with TRBD1 identical over 7 bases. J lost 7 bases, V lost 2 bases, and 2 bases had no gene match. The CDR3 spans 13 residues. The germline CDR1 and CDR2 sequences are SNHLY and FYNNEI. This CDR3 reads CASSEPGGNEQFF. DNA of the CDR3: TGTGCCAGCAGTGAACCAGGGGGAAATGAGCAGTTCTTC.

The chain joins TRBV2 to TRBJ1-1, with D possibly matching TRBD1 (5 bases). Between the trimmed V and J ends, which lost 1 base and 4 bases, there was a span of 13 bases. The CDR3 extends over 15 amino acids. Germline V gene data show CDR1 as SNHLY and CDR2 as FYNNEI. CDR3 in DNA: TGTGCCAGCAGTGAAGGGGGCAGGGTGATCACTGAAGCTTTCTTT. Translating gives CASSEGGRVITEAFF.

This clone was seen once. V is TRBV7-3 and J is TRBJ2-1; D is perhaps TRBD1 (6 bases). The germline V gene has CDR1 SGHTA and CDR2 FQGTGA. The CDR3 is 13 amino acids. Trimming cost V 4 bases and J 13 bases, with 17 bases left between them. CDR3 region: CASSSGDNTRQFF. The CDR3 nucleotides read TGTGCCAGCAGCTCCGGGGACAACACGAGACAGTTCTTC.

The V call is TRBV4-3, the J call TRBJ1-4; 8 nucleotides line up with TRBD1. The CDR3 covers 20 residues. Per the germline V gene, CDR1 is LGHNA and CDR2 is YSLEER. Trimming at V came to 4 bases and at J to 6 bases, leaving 22 bases not matched to a gene. In DNA, the CDR3 is TGCGCCAGCAGCCGCCAGCCGACAGGGGTCGGGATCCACGGGGATGAAAAACTGTTTTTT. It is translated as CASSRQPTGVGIHGDEKLFF.

The rearrangement joins TRBV2 to TRBJ1-2, with D possibly being TRBD1 (6 bases). Trimming cost V 6 bases and J 4 bases, with 18 bases left between them. Germline-derived CDR1 and CDR2 are SNHLY and FYNNEI. The CDR3 covers 15 residues. The CDR3 reads CASSESQGRLYGYTF. The CDR3 bases are TGTGCCAGCAGCGAGTCCCAGGGGAGACTCTATGGCTACACCTTC.